This TCR beta chain appears in the sequencing data of a study of shared clonotypes between healthy human individuals. Findings of the study overall: Clonotypes shared by all four sorted-subset donors had higher generation probabilities than non-shared clonotypes.

Trimming shortened V by 3 bases and J by 6 bases, and 21 bases separated the two germline ends. Germline V gene sequence: CDR1 MGHDK, CDR2 SYGVNS. CDR3 length: 16 residues. Some clones are missing from TCRdb's copy, which holds only in-frame ones; the method was immunoSEQ multiplex PCR. Of 1,400,000 or so clones listed, roughly 98.5% were seen once; the top ten hold approximately 0.38%. As for this clone: Its antigen is undetermined.

The receptor was derived from a man aged 30 to 39 in good health. The specimen sequenced was naive CD4+ T cells sorted from blood. The sample's subset: CD45RA+ positively selected. The chain employs TRBV25-1 and TRBJ2-7; TRBD1 might be the D (6 bases). CDR3 loop: CASSDFRTAGLGEQYF. The DNA for the CDR3 is TGTGCCAGCAGTGACTTTCGGACAGCCGGATTGGGCGAGCAGTACTTC.